This is a list of T cell receptor beta chains from one sample in a study of blood T cell repertoires in COVID-19. The assay was immunoSEQ multiplex PCR, and TCRdb's table has in-frame clones only and misses some. The sample lists approximately 170,000 clones; 82% were seen once. The sequenced material came from peripheral blood. The receptors were sampled from a woman aged 80 or over with active or convalescent COVID-19. Both conserved end residues are part of each CDR3. D genes are given only for firm matches. Part of the rows lack a size; the others show once, few, many or a class for expanded clones.

TRBV4-1,TRBJ2-7,TRBD2,NA,CASSPRPIRTSGRAYEQYF,TGCGCCAGCAGCCCGCGGCCAATTAGGACTAGCGGGAGGGCCTACGAGCAGTACTTC
TRBV5-1,TRBJ1-1,NA,NA,CASTETPNTEAFF,TGCGCCAGCACTGAGACACCGAACACTGAAGCTTTCTTT
TRBV28,TRBJ2-3,TRBD2,NA,CASSLWASGSLSDTQYF,TGTGCCAGCAGTTTATGGGCTAGCGGGAGTTTGTCAGATACGCAGTATTTT
TRBV6-6,TRBJ1-1,NA,few,CASSYPVGQMNTEAFF,TGTGCCAGCAGTTACCCCGTTGGACAGATGAACACTGAAGCTTTCTTT
TRBV7-9,TRBJ1-1,NA,NA,CASSLGWGGQNTEAFF,TGTGCCAGCAGCTTAGGATGGGGCGGCCAGAACACTGAAGCTTTCTTT
TRBV11-2,TRBJ1-4,NA,NA,CASSFDPTLNEKLFF,TGTGCCAGCAGCTTCGATCCTACCCTTAATGAAAAACTGTTTTTT
TRBV7-9,TRBJ1-1,TRBD1,NA,CASSTQGETEAFF,TGTGCCAGCAGCACACAGGGGGAGACTGAAGCTTTCTTT
TRBV6-5,TRBJ1-5,TRBD1,NA,CASRRDREQPQHF,TGTGCCAGCCGCCGGGACAGGGAGCAGCCCCAGCATTTT
TRBV7-2,TRBJ2-1,NA,NA,CASSLAGTSSYNEQFF,TGTGCCAGCAGCCTCGCCGGGACTTCCTCCTACAATGAGCAGTTCTTC
TRBV5-1,TRBJ2-5,TRBD2,NA,CASSLAGLAGSDGTQYF,TGCGCCAGCAGCTTGGCCGGACTAGCGGGGTCAGATGGGACCCAGTACTTC
TRBV12-3/TRBV12-4,TRBJ1-2,NA,NA,CASSLIGRGGYTF,TGTGCCAGCAGTTTAATAGGGCGCGGGGGCTACACCTTC
TRBV19,TRBJ1-2,NA,once,CASSPPGWANYGYTF,TGTGCCAGTAGTCCCCCAGGTTGGGCCAACTATGGCTACACCTTC
TRBV7-8,TRBJ1-2,NA,NA,CASSPRLGAKTF,TGTGCCAGCAGCCCTAGGTTAGGGGCCAAAACCTTC
TRBV19,TRBJ1-3,NA,NA,CAIPPGSSGNTIYF,TGTGCCATCCCCCCTGGGAGCTCTGGAAACACCATATATTTT
TRBV5-1,TRBJ1-1,NA,once,CASSSSPSGTEAFF,TGCGCCAGCAGCTCGAGTCCCTCGGGGACTGAAGCTTTCTTT
TRBV6-5,TRBJ2-5,TRBD1,NA,CASNTDRDQTQYF,TGTGCCAGTAATACGGACAGGGACCAGACCCAGTACTTC
TRBV5-6,TRBJ1-1,TRBD1,NA,CASSWTGGTEAFF,TGTGCCAGCAGCTGGACAGGGGGCACTGAAGCTTTCTTT
TRBV5-1,TRBJ2-1,TRBD1,NA,CASSVDRLDEQFF,TGCGCCAGCAGCGTGGACAGGTTGGATGAGCAGTTCTTC
TRBV2,TRBJ2-3,NA,NA,CASTPGGTDTQYF,TGTGCCAGCACCCCCGGGGGCACAGATACGCAGTATTTT
TRBV7-9,TRBJ2-7,NA,NA,CASSPPGMGEQYF,TGTGCCAGCAGCCCCCCCGGGATGGGGGAGCAGTACTTC
TRBV29-1,TRBJ1-1,NA,NA,CSVGLGGNTEAFF,TGCAGCGTTGGGCTCGGGGGGAACACTGAAGCTTTCTTT
TRBV6-1,TRBJ2-1,TRBD2,NA,CASSEGVVAGDEQFF,TGTGCCAGCAGTGAAGGAGTAGTAGCGGGAGATGAGCAGTTCTTC
TRBV30,TRBJ2-1,NA,NA,CAWSQGGNEQFF,TGTGCCTGGAGCCAAGGGGGAAATGAGCAGTTCTTC
TRBV3-1/TRBV3-2,TRBJ2-2,NA,NA,CASSQVGAGIWSGGELFF,TGTGCCAGCAGCCAAGTCGGAGCTGGCATTTGGTCGGGCGGGGAGCTGTTTTTT
TRBV7-9,TRBJ2-5,NA,once,CASSLGTPQETQYF,TGTGCCAGCAGCCTCGGGACACCACAAGAGACCCAGTACTTC
TRBV9,TRBJ1-3,TRBD1,NA,CASSPDRVSGNTIYF,TGTGCCAGCAGCCCGGACAGGGTCTCTGGAAACACCATATATTTT
TRBV3-1/TRBV3-2,TRBJ2-5,NA,NA,CASSPDWRKTQYF,TGTGCCAGCAGCCCCGACTGGAGGAAGACCCAGTACTTC
TRBV6-1,TRBJ2-2,TRBD2,NA,CASSEPRTSGTGELFF,TGTGCCAGCAGTGAACCGAGGACTAGCGGGACCGGGGAGCTGTTTTTT
TRBV28,TRBJ1-6,NA,NA,CASSPPVRPWSSPLHF,TGTGCCAGCAGTCCCCCGGTCCGGCCGTGGAGTTCACCCCTCCACTTT
TRBV15,TRBJ1-1,TRBD1,NA,CATSRDLPGTGTEAFF,TGTGCCACCAGCAGAGATCTTCCAGGGACAGGAACTGAAGCTTTCTTT
TRBV7-8,TRBJ1-3,NA,NA,CASSLYRDWSSGNTIYF,TGTGCCAGCAGCTTATACCGGGACTGGAGCTCTGGAAACACCATATATTTT
TRBV10-3,TRBJ1-1,TRBD1,NA,CAISQGQGDTEAFF,TGTGCCATCAGCCAGGGACAGGGGGACACTGAAGCTTTCTTT
TRBV3-1/TRBV3-2,TRBJ2-7,TRBD2,NA,CASSQRLAGPYEQYF,TGTGCCAGCAGCCAACGACTAGCGGGACCATACGAGCAGTACTTC
TRBV19,TRBJ2-1,NA,once,CASRNTNSYNEQFF,TGTGCCAGTCGCAATACAAACTCCTACAATGAGCAGTTCTTC
TRBV19,TRBJ1-5,NA,NA,CASSPGHSNQPQHF,TGTGCCAGTAGTCCAGGGCATAGCAATCAGCCCCAGCATTTT
TRBV3-1/TRBV3-2,TRBJ1-5,NA,NA,CASSQDWGGDQPQHF,TGTGCCAGCAGCCAAGATTGGGGGGGGGATCAGCCCCAGCATTTT
TRBV29-1,TRBJ1-1,TRBD1,few,CSVSDRGNTEAFF,TGCAGCGTCTCGGACAGGGGGAACACTGAAGCTTTCTTT
TRBV30,TRBJ1-5,NA,once,CAWSWGGRPDQPQHF,TGTGCCTGGAGTTGGGGTGGGAGGCCAGATCAGCCCCAGCATTTT
TRBV18,TRBJ1-1,NA,NA,CASSPPAGVNTEAFF,TGTGCCAGCTCACCACCGGCAGGGGTGAACACTGAAGCTTTCTTT
TRBV27,TRBJ1-2,TRBD1,NA,CASSLSDRGTPGSYTF,TGTGCCAGCAGTTTATCTGACAGGGGGACCCCTGGTAGCTACACCTTC
TRBV5-1,TRBJ2-3,NA,NA,CASSSGQRLSTDTQYF,TGCGCCAGCAGCTCTGGACAGAGATTAAGCACAGATACGCAGTATTTT
TRBV28,TRBJ1-5,NA,NA,CASSPPRWRTGNQPQHF,TGTGCCAGCAGCCCACCCCGATGGCGCACGGGGAATCAGCCCCAGCATTTT